These T cell receptor beta chains were read from a single sample in a study of cytomegalovirus exposure and HLA in healthy donors. Profiled with immunoSEQ multiplex PCR; TCRdb holds only in-frame clones, not every one. Among some 71,000 clones listed, about 94% were seen once. The sequenced sample consisted of PBMCs. The receptors come from a woman aged 18-29 years in good health and CMV-seronegative. The CDR3 runs from the conserved cysteine through the conserved F or W. D genes are given only for firm matches.

CDR3 protein: CASSSGVNYGYTF
CDR3 DNA: TGTGCCAGCAGTTCCGGGGTTAACTATGGCTACACCTTC
J gene: TRBJ1-2
D gene: -
V gene: TRBV6-5

CDR3 protein: CASSSGTALGNGYTF
CDR3 DNA: TGTGCCAGCAGCTCTGGGACAGCTCTTGGAAATGGCTACACCTTC
J gene: TRBJ1-2
D gene: TRBD1
V gene: TRBV7-3

CDR3 protein: CASSEGTGSGANVLTF
CDR3 DNA: TGTGCCAGCAGTGAGGGGACAGGGTCTGGGGCCAACGTCCTGACTTTC
J gene: TRBJ2-6
D gene: TRBD1
V gene: TRBV25-1

CDR3 protein: CASSEASGAYNEQFF
CDR3 DNA: TGTGCCAGCAGTGAAGCTAGCGGGGCCTACAATGAGCAGTTCTTC
J gene: TRBJ2-1
D gene: TRBD2
V gene: TRBV6-1

CDR3 protein: CATSRDSGGADTQYF
CDR3 DNA: TGTGCCACCAGCAGAGATAGCGGGGGGGCAGATACGCAGTATTTT
J gene: TRBJ2-3
D gene: TRBD2
V gene: TRBV15

CDR3 protein: CASRRGLGGYTEAFF
CDR3 DNA: TGTGCCAGCAGAAGAGGACTAGGAGGGTACACTGAAGCTTTCTTT
J gene: TRBJ1-1
D gene: -
V gene: TRBV7-9

CDR3 protein: CASGLAHDSSNQPQHF
CDR3 DNA: TGTGCTAGTGGTTTGGCACACGACAGTTCCAATCAGCCCCAGCATTTT
J gene: TRBJ1-5
D gene: -
V gene: TRBV12-5

CDR3 protein: CASSYVAGEQFF
CDR3 DNA: TGTGCCAGCAGTTACGTCGCGGGTGAGCAGTTCTTC
J gene: TRBJ2-1
D gene: -
V gene: TRBV6-6

CDR3 protein: CASSSGNSYEQYF
CDR3 DNA: TGTGCCAGCAGTTCGGGGAACTCCTACGAGCAGTACTTC
J gene: TRBJ2-7
D gene: -
V gene: TRBV27

CDR3 protein: CASSVTWDITGNTIYF
CDR3 DNA: TGTGCCAGCAGTGTGACCTGGGACATAACTGGAAACACCATATATTTT
J gene: TRBJ1-3
D gene: -
V gene: TRBV6-1

CDR3 protein: CASSSPLLDTQYF
CDR3 DNA: TGTGCCAGCAGTTCCCCCCTCTTGGATACGCAGTATTTT
J gene: TRBJ2-3
D gene: -
V gene: TRBV6-5

CDR3 protein: CASSVAGTGELFF
CDR3 DNA: TGTGCCAGCAGCGTCGCAGGAACCGGGGAGCTGTTTTTT
J gene: TRBJ2-2
D gene: -
V gene: TRBV9